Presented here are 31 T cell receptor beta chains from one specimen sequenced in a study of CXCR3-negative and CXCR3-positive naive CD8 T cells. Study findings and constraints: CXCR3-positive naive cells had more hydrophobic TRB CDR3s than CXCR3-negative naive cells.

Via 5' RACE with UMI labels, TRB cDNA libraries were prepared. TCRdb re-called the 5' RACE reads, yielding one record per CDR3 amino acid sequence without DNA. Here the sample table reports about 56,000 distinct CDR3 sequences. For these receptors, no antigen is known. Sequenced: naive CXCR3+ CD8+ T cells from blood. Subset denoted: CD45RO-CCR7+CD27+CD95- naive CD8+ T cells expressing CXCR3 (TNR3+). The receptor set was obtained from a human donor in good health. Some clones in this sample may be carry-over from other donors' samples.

The CDR3 region is CASSLDRVNYNSPLHF. The chain employs TRBV5-1 and TRBJ1-6. CDR3 length: 16 residues. The germline V gene encodes CDR1 SGHRS and CDR2 YFSETQ. The entire variable domain, with the rest obtained from reference TRBV5-1 and TRBJ1-6, is as follows: KAGVTQTPRYLIKTRGQQVTLSCSPISGHRSVSWYQQTPGQGLQFLFEYFSETQRNKGNFPGRFSGRQFSNSRSEMNVSTLELGDSALYLCASSLDRVNYNSPLHFGNGTRLTVT.

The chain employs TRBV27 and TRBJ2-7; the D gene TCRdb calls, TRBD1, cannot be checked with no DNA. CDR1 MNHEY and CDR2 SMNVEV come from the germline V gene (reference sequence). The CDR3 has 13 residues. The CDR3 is CASSPLGGNEQYF.

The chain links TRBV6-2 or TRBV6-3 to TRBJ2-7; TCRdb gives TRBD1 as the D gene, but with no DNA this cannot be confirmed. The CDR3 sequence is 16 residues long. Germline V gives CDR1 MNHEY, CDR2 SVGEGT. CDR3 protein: CASSYTGFGEVHEQYF.

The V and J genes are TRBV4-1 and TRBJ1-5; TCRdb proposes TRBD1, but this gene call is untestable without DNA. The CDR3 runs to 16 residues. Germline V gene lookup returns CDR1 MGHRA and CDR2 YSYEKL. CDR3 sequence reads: CASSQDSGTANQPQHF.

The CDR3 is CASSSAGTNNEQLF. V and J are TRBV7-3 and TRBJ2-1; without DNA, the TCRdb call of TRBD2 cannot be checked. The CDR3 contains 14 residues. Germline lookup yields CDR1 SGHTA and CDR2 FQGTGA. Drawing the rest from reference TRBV7-3 and TRBJ2-1, the complete variable domain is GAGVSQTPSNKVTEKGKYVELRCDPISGHTALYWYRQSLGQGPEFLIYFQGTGAADDSGLPNDRFFAVRPEGSVSTLKIQRTERGDSAVYLCASSSAGTNNEQLFGPGTRLTVL.

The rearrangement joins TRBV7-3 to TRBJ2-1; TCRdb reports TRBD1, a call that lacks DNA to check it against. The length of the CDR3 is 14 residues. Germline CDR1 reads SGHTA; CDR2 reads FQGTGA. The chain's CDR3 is CASSLGTPGNEQFF.

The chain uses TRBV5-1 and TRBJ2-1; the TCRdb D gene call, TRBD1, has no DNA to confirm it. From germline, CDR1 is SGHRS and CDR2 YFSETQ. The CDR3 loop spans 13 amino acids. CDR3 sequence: CASSWGTVNEQFF.

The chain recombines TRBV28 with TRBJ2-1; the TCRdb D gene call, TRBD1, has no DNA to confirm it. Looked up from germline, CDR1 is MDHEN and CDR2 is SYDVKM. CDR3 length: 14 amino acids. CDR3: CASSSQGWGNEQFF.

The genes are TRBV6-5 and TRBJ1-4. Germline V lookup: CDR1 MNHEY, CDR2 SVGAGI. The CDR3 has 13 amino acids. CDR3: CATGAAGNEKLFF.

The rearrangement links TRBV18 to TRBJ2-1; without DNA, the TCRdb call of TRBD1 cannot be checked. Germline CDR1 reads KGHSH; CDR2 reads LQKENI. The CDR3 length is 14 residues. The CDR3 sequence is CASSREGAYNEQFF. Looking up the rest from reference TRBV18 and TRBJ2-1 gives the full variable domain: NAGVMQNPRHLVRRRGQEARLRCSPMKGHSHVYWYRQLPEEGLKFMVYLQKENIIDESGMPKERFSAEFPKEGPSILRIQQVVRGDSAAYFCASSREGAYNEQFFGPGTRLTVL.

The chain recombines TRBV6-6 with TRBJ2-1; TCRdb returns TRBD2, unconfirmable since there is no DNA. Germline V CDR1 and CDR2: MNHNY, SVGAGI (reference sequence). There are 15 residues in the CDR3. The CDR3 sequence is CASSYSPGPYNEQFF.

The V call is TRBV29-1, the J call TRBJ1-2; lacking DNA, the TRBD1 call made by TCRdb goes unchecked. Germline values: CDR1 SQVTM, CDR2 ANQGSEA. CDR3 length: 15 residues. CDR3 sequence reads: CSVEGAGDVDYGYTF. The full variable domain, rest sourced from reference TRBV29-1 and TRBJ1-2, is SAVISQKPSRDICQRGTSLTIQCQVDSQVTMMFWYRQQPGQSLTLIATANQGSEATYESGFVIDKFPISRPNLTFSTLTVSNMSPEDSSIYLCSVEGAGDVDYGYTFGSGTRLTVV.

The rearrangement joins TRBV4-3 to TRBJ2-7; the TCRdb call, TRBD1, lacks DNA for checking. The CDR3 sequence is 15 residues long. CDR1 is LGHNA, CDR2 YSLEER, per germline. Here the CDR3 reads CASSQVQGMAHEQYF.

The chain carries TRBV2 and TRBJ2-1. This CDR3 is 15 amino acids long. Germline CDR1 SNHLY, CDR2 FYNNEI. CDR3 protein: CASSETADLPNEQFF.

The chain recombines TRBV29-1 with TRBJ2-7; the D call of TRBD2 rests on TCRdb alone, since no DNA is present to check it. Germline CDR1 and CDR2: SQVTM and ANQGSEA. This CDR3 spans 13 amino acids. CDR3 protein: CSAQEGRNYEQYF.

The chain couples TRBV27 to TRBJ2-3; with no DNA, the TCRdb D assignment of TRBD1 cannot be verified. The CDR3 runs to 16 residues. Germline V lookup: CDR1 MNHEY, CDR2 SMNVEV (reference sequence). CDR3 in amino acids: CASSSYDRASTDTQYF.

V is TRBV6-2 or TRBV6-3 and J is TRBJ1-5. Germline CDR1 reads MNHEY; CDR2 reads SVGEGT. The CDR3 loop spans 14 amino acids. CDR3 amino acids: CASTLWSHNQPQHF.

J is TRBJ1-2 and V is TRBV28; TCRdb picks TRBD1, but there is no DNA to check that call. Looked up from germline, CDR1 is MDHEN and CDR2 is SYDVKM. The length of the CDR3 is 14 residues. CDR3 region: CASRGNSPNYGYTF.

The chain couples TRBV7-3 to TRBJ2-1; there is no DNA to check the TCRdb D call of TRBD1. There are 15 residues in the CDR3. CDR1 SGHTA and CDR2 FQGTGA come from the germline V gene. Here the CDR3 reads CASSLSRDSYNEQFF. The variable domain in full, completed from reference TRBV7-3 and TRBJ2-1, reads GAGVSQTPSNKVTEKGKYVELRCDPISGHTALYWYRQSLGQGPEFLIYFQGTGAADDSGLPNDRFFAVRPEGSVSTLKIQRTERGDSAVYLCASSLSRDSYNEQFFGPGTRLTVL.

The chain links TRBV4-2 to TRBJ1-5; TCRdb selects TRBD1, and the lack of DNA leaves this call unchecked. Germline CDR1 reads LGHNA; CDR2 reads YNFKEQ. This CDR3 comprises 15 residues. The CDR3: CASSQDSGASQPQHF.

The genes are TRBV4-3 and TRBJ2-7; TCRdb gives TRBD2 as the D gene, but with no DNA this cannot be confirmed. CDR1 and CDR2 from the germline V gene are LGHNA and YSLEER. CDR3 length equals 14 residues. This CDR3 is CASSQATGAYEQYF.

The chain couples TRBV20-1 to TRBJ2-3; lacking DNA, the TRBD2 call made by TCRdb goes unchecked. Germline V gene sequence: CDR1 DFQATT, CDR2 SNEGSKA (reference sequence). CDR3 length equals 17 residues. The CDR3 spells CSASAPGGAYDSDTQYF.

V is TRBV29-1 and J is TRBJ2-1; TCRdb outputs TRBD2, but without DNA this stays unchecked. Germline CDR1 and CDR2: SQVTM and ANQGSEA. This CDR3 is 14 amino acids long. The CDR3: CSGTGLAGDNEQFF.

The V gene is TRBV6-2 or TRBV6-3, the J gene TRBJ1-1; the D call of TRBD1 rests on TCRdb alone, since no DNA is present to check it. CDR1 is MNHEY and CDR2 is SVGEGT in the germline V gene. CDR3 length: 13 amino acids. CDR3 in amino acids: CASSPVPNTEAFF.

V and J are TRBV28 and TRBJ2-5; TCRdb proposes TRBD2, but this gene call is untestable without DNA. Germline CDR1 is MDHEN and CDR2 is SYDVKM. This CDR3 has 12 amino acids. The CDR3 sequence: CASTRGGETQYF.

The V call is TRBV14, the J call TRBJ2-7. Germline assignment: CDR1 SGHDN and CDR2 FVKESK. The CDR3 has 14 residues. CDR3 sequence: CASSQSQGIHEQYF.

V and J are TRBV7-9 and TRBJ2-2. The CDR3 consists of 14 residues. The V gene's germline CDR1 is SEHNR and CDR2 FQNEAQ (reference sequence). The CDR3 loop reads CASSLVGTAGELFF.

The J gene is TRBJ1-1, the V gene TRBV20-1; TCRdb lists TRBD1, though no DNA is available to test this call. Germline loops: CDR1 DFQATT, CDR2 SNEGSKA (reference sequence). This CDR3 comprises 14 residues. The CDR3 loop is CSARIPGWDTEAFF.

The CDR3 is CASSLTGYYEQYF. V is TRBV6-2 or TRBV6-3 and J is TRBJ2-7; the TCRdb D gene call, TRBD1, has no DNA to confirm it. This CDR3 has 13 residues. Germline CDR1 and CDR2: MNHEY and SVGEGT.

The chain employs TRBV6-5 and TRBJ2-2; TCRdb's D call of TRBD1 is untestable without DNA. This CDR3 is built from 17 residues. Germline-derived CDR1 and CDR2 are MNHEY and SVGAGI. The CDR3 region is CASSRSLHRAVGGELFF.

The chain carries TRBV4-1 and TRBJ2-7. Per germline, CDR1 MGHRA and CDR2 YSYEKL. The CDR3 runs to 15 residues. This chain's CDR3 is CASSQVKSDSYEQYF.